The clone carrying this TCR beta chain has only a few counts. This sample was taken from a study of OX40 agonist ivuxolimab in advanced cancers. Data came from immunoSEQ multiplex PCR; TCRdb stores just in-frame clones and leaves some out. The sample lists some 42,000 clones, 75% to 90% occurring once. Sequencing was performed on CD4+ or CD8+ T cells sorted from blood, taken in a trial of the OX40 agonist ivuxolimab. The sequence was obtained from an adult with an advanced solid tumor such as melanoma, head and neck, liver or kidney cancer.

CDR3 sequence (DNA): TGTGCCAGCAGCTTAGAGGTCGGCGAGCAGTACTTC. As protein: CASSLEVGEQYF. V gene TRBV7-9 combines with J gene TRBJ2-7; D is undetermined. CDR3 size: 12 residues. Trimming removed 1 base at V and 6 bases at J, with 7 bases between. Germline CDR1 reads SEHNR; CDR2 reads FQNEAQ (reference sequence).